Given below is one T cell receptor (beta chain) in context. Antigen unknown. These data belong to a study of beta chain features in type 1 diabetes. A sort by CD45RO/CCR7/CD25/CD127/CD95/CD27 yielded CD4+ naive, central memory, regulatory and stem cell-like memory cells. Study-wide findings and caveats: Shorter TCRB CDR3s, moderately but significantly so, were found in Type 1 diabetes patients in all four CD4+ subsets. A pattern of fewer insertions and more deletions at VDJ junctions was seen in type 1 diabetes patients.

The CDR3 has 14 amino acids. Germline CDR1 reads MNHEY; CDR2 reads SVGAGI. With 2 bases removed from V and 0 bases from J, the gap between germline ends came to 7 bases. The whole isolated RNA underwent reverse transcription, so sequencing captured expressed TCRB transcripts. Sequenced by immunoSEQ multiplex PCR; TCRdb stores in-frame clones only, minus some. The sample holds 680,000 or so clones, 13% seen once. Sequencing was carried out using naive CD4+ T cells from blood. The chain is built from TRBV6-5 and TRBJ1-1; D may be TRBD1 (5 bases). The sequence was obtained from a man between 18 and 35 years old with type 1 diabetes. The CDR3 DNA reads TGTGCCAGCAGTTACGGACACCTGAACACTGAAGCTTTCTTT. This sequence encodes CASSYGHLNTEAFF.